This entry lists 28 T cell receptor beta chains sequenced from one sample in a study of cytomegalovirus exposure and HLA in healthy donors. 60 Vbeta and 13 Jbeta primers were used in PCR. Sequencing was performed with immunoSEQ multiplex PCR; in TCRdb, only in-frame clones are kept and a portion is missing. This repertoire shows approximately 150,000 clones, around 80% found once; its top ten account for around a tenth. The source material was PBMCs. These receptors were collected from a man aged 18 to 29 in good health and CMV-seropositive.

This clone came up a few times. The chain joins TRBV5-4 to TRBJ2-1; D perhaps matches TRBD2 (6 bases). The ends were cut back, 3 bases at V and 6 bases at J, with 19 bases in the middle. The CDR3 length is 16 residues. Germline assignment: CDR1 SGHNT and CDR2 YYREEE (reference sequence). The CDR3 DNA follows: TGTGCCAGCAGCTCGGATTGGGCTAGCGCCAGCAATGAGCAGTTCTTC. Its translation is CASSSDWASASNEQFF.

The chain joins TRBV5-4 to TRBJ2-6; maybe TRBD2 (5 bases). CDR1 is SGHNT, CDR2 YYREEE, per germline (reference sequence). This CDR3 spans 16 amino acids. Trimming stripped 4 bases from V and 0 bases from J, with 11 bases between. CDR3 sequence: CASSRELNSGANVLTF. The CDR3 nucleotides read TGTGCCAGCAGCCGGGAACTAAACTCTGGGGCCAACGTCCTGACTTTC. Full variable domain (rest looked up from reference TRBV5-4 and TRBJ2-6): ETGVTQSPTHLIKTRGQQVTLRCSSQSGHNTVSWYQQALGQGPQFIFQYYREEENGRGNFPPRFSGLQFPNYSSELNVNALELDDSALYLCASSRELNSGANVLTFGAGSRLTVL.

The chain joins TRBV19 to TRBJ2-7, with 13 bases aligning to TRBD2. The germline V gene encodes CDR1 LNHDA and CDR2 SQIVND (reference sequence). CDR3 size: 19 residues. The junction had 12 bases not matched to a gene; V was cut back by 2 bases and J by 2 bases. The CDR3 loop is CASSIRTSGGRGKTYEQYF. CDR3 bases: TGTGCCAGTAGTATACGGACTAGCGGGGGCCGCGGGAAGACCTACGAGCAGTACTTC.

This rearrangement joins TRBV11-1 to TRBJ1-4; 9 bases fit TRBD1. J gave up 8 bases and V 4 bases, and 8 bases lay outside the gene matches. Germline loops: CDR1 SGHAT, CDR2 FQDESV (reference sequence). This CDR3 is 15 amino acids long. The chain's CDR3 is CASSSSGTGHEKLFF. The CDR3 nucleotides are TGTGCCAGCAGCTCCTCCGGGACAGGGCACGAAAAACTGTTTTTT.

This CDR3 reads CASRSGADSNYGYTF. In DNA, the CDR3 is TGTGCCAGCAGAAGTGGGGCAGATTCTAACTATGGCTACACCTTC. The chain has TRBV13 and TRBJ1-2, with D possibly matching TRBD1 (5 bases). Germline V gives CDR1 PRHDT, CDR2 FYEKMQ (reference sequence). V lost 6 bases, J lost 0 bases, and 14 bases lay in between. The CDR3 has 15 residues.

The chain uses TRBV5-1 and TRBJ1-1, with 9 bases that match TRBD1. V trimming: 5 bases; J trimming: 1 base; junction bases outside the gene matches: 0. The CDR3 consists of 13 residues. Germline loops: CDR1 SGHRS, CDR2 YFSETQ. CDR3 nucleotides: TGCGCCAGCAGGGGACAGGGGAACACTGAAGCTTTCTTT. Amino acids: CASRGQGNTEAFF.

This chain uses TRBV9 with TRBJ1-5; 7 nucleotides line up with TRBD1. With V trimmed by 1 base and J by 5 bases, 6 bases remained unmatched. The germline CDR1 and CDR2 sequences are SGDLS and YYNGEE. The CDR3 totals 15 residues. The CDR3 bases are TGTGCCAGCAGCGTACACTCAGGGGGAGATCAGCCCCAGCATTTT. Residues: CASSVHSGGDQPQHF.

J is TRBJ2-3 and V is TRBV25-1; the match to TRBD1 covers 9 bases. With V trimmed by 4 bases and J by 4 bases, 3 bases remained unmatched. Germline values: CDR1 MGHDK, CDR2 SYGVNS. The CDR3 is made up of 14 amino acids. The CDR3 DNA reads as TGTGCCAGCAGTGTGAGACAGGGGGCAGATACGCAGTATTTT. Its protein is CASSVRQGADTQYF.

The chain recombines TRBV29-1 with TRBJ2-7; maybe TRBD1 (5 bases). V was shortened by 1 base and J by 6 bases, with 13 bases between the two germline ends. Germline values: CDR1 SQVTM, CDR2 ANQGSEA. CDR3 size: 13 residues. CDR3 loop: CSVEGTGSAEQYF. The CDR3 nucleotides are TGCAGCGTTGAAGGTACAGGATCAGCCGAGCAGTACTTC.

This clone was observed a few times. The chain recombines TRBV28 with TRBJ1-1; TRBD1 might be the D (6 bases). This CDR3 comprises 14 residues. The V gene lost 3 bases and the J gene lost 6 bases, with 14 bases spanning the gap. Germline loops: CDR1 MDHEN, CDR2 SYDVKM. CDR3 in amino acids: CASSLGAGFSEAFF. The DNA of the CDR3 is TGTGCCAGCAGTTTGGGGGCAGGCTTCTCTGAAGCTTTCTTT.

The chain links TRBV19 to TRBJ1-4, with a tentative D call TRBD1 (6 bases). V lost 4 bases, J lost 3 bases, and 9 bases lay in between. The germline V gene encodes CDR1 LNHDA and CDR2 SQIVND (reference sequence). The CDR3 runs to 14 residues. CDR3 residues: CASSTQGSNEKLFF. CDR3 coding DNA: TGTGCCAGTAGTACACAGGGATCTAATGAAAAACTGTTTTTT.

The chain employs TRBV6-5 and TRBJ1-3; TRBD1 agrees at 8 bases. After removal of 6 bases from V and 1 base from J, the junction contained 2 bases not matched to a gene. This CDR3 has 14 amino acids. CDR1 is MNHEY, CDR2 SVGAGI, per germline. The CDR3 sequence is CASSRGLSGNTIYF. The CDR3 bases are TGTGCCAGCAGCAGGGGGCTTTCTGGAAACACCATATATTTT.

V is TRBV25-1 and J is TRBJ1-6; TRBD1 matches at 10 bases. The CDR3 length is 13 residues. V lost 6 bases and J lost 13; bases outside the gene matches: 6. Germline V lookup: CDR1 MGHDK, CDR2 SYGVNS. CDR3 in amino acids: CASSRDRGAPLHF. Written as DNA, the CDR3 is TGTGCCAGCAGCAGGGACAGGGGAGCGCCCCTCCACTTT.

This clone has just a few counts. The V call is TRBV5-4, the J call TRBJ2-1; unclear D gene. Germline-derived CDR1 and CDR2 are SGHNT and YYREEE (reference sequence). V was pared by 0 bases and J by 0 bases, with 7 bases between. This CDR3 has 15 residues. In DNA form, the CDR3 reads TGTGCCAGCAGCTTGGGGCAAAGCTCCTACAATGAGCAGTTCTTC. Its translation: CASSLGQSSYNEQFF.

The chain uses TRBV30 and TRBJ2-7; 8 positions agree with TRBD1. The CDR3 spans 16 residues. V was pared by 2 bases and J by 2 bases, with 11 bases of the junction left unmatched. Per germline, CDR1 GTSNPN and CDR2 SVGIG (reference sequence). The DNA for the CDR3 is TGTGCCTGGAGTCCAAGAAGGACAGGGAGAACCTACGAGCAGTACTTC. Translating gives CAWSPRRTGRTYEQYF.

The chain joins TRBV20-1 to TRBJ2-1, with 7 bases aligning to TRBD2. This CDR3 has 11 amino acids. The V and J ends lost 5 bases and 9 bases, in that order; junction bases with no gene match: 4. Germline values: CDR1 DFQATT, CDR2 SNEGSKA (reference sequence). DNA of the CDR3: TGCAGTGCTCGGGACTACCCTGAGCAGTTCTTC. This encodes CSARDYPEQFF.

The V call is TRBV5-1, the J call TRBJ1-2, with D maybe TRBD1 (6 bases). Per the germline V gene, CDR1 is SGHRS and CDR2 is YFSETQ. CDR3 length equals 14 residues. The germline V and J ends were trimmed by 4 bases and 4 bases, with 14 bases remaining between them. The CDR3: CASSRTVAGYGYTF. For the CDR3, the DNA is TGCGCCAGCAGCAGGACAGTGGCTGGCTATGGCTACACCTTC.

The chain is built from TRBV4-1 and TRBJ2-7, with a tentative D call TRBD2 (5 bases). The germline CDR1 and CDR2 sequences are MGHRA and YSYEKL. The CDR3 covers 16 residues. Deletions cut 0 bases from V and 0 bases from J, with 12 bases between. The CDR3 DNA is TGCGCCAGCAGCCAAGATGTGGGAGAGAGCTCCTACGAGCAGTACTTC. This translates into CASSQDVGESSYEQYF.

The chain has TRBV4-1 and TRBJ1-2; possibly TRBD1 for D (6 bases). The germline V and J ends were trimmed by 4 bases and 2 bases, with 11 bases remaining between them. Germline V gene lookup returns CDR1 MGHRA and CDR2 YSYEKL. The CDR3 consists of 14 residues. This CDR3 is CASSLRTVNYGYTF. CDR3 in DNA: TGCGCCAGCAGCCTGCGGACAGTCAACTATGGCTACACCTTC.

This clone has just a few counts. The chain joins TRBV6-1 to TRBJ2-3, with 8 nucleotides matching TRBD2. The CDR3 length is 18 residues. With V trimmed by 0 bases and J by 0 bases, 8 bases remained unmatched. Germline loops: CDR1 MNHNS, CDR2 SASEGT. For the CDR3, the DNA is TGTGCCAGCAGTGAAGCGAGGGTAGCGGGGAGGAGCACAGATACGCAGTATTTT. Encoded protein: CASSEARVAGRSTDTQYF.

The chain is built from TRBV6-5 and TRBJ1-1; a weak D match, TRBD1 (6 bases). The CDR3 totals 14 residues. Germline loops: CDR1 MNHEY, CDR2 SVGAGI. Trimming cost V 5 bases and J 5 bases, with 15 bases left between them. Here the CDR3 reads CASSLGGGRTEAFF. DNA of the CDR3: TGTGCCAGCAGTCTCGGCGGGGGGCGGACTGAAGCTTTCTTT.

V gene TRBV5-1 combines with J gene TRBJ2-7, with TRBD1 identical over 9 bases. In germline, CDR1 is SGHRS, CDR2 YFSETQ. The CDR3 length is 11 residues. V was clipped by 4 bases and J by 12 bases; unmatched bases: 5. The CDR3 DNA is TGCGCCAGCAGCCAGGACAGGGGCTGGTACTTC. It translates to CASSQDRGWYF.

CDR3 bases: TGTGCCAGCAGCCAAGGGGTGGGGCGGGGGTCAATTCGAGAGACCCAGTACTTC. Translation: CASSQGVGRGSIRETQYF. The rearrangement uses TRBV4-2 and TRBJ2-5; TRBD2 aligns across 7 bases. Germline V gene data show CDR1 as LGHNA and CDR2 as YNFKEQ. The CDR3 sequence is 18 residues long. V gave up 1 base and J gave up 4 bases; unmatched junction bases: 15.

The J gene is TRBJ1-1, the V gene TRBV7-9, with 10 bases aligning to TRBD1. V was clipped by 5 bases and J by 2 bases; unmatched bases: 5. Germline loops: CDR1 SEHNR, CDR2 FQNEAQ (reference sequence). The CDR3 sequence is 15 residues long. The CDR3 sequence is CASSGWTGGNTEAFF. The CDR3 nucleotides read TGTGCCAGCAGCGGATGGACAGGGGGAAACACTGAAGCTTTCTTT.

The chain is built from TRBV6-5 and TRBJ1-2; D uncertain. The CDR3 runs 13 residues. Trimming shortened V by 4 bases and J by 5 bases, and 11 bases separated the two germline ends. Per germline, CDR1 MNHEY and CDR2 SVGAGI. CDR3 bases: TGTGCCAGCAGTTTCGGACCGGGGTATGGCTACACCTTC. Translation: CASSFGPGYGYTF.

This clone was counted once. This chain uses TRBV7-8 with TRBJ1-6; D unclear. V was trimmed by 4 bases and J by 5 bases, leaving 15 bases between them. There are 16 residues in the CDR3. CDR1 and CDR2 from the germline V gene are SGHVS and FQNEAQ. CDR3 sequence (DNA): TGTGCCAGCAGCTCCCGGAACAGCCAAAATAATTCACCCCTCCACTTT. Its protein is CASSSRNSQNNSPLHF.

This chain uses TRBV5-5 with TRBJ1-1; tentative D call: TRBD1 (5 bases). CDR1 is SGHKS and CDR2 is YYEKEE in the germline V gene (reference sequence). CDR3 length equals 14 residues. V shed 3 bases and J shed 2 bases, with 11 bases lying between them. In DNA, the CDR3 is TGTGCCAGCAGCTGGCGACAGTCTAACACTGAAGCTTTCTTT. Protein sequence: CASSWRQSNTEAFF.

The genes are TRBV7-8 and TRBJ1-5; tentative D call: TRBD1 (6 bases). The CDR3 length is 17 residues. V was clipped by 0 bases and J by 0 bases, with 12 bases between them. Germline values: CDR1 SGHVS, CDR2 FQNEAQ. This CDR3 is CASSLARTEYSNQPQHF. CDR3 coding DNA: TGTGCCAGCAGCTTAGCCCGGACAGAGTATAGCAATCAGCCCCAGCATTTT.